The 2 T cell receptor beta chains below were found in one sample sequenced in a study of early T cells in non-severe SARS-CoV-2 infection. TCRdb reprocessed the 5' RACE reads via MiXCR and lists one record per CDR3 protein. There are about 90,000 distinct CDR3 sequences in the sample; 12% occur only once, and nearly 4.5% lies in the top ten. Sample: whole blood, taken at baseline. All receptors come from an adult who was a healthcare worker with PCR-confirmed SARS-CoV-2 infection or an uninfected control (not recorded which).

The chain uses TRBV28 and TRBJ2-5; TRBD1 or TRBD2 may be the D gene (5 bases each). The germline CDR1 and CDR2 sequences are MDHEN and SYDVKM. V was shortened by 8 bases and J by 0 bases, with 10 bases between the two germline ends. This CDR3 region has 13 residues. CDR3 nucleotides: TGTGCCAGCCTCAGGGAGTACCAAGAGACCCAGTACTTC. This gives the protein CASLREYQETQYF.

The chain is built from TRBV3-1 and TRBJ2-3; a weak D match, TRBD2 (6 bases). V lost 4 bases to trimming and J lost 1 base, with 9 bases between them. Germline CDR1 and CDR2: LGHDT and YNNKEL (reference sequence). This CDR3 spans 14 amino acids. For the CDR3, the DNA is TGTGCCAGCAGCCCGGAGCGGGGCACAGATACGCAGTATTTT. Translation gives CASSPERGTDTQYF.